These 22 T cell receptor beta chains originate from one sample sequenced in a study of spatial heterogeneity in lung cancer. For these receptors, no antigen is known. Time point: sample taken at primary tumor resection. TCRdb analysed the 5' RACE reads with MiXCR anew, one entry per CDR3 protein. The sample shows 24,000 or so distinct CDR3 sequences, roughly 9% of them seen only once. Study outcomes and limitations: Expanded intratumoral alpha and beta TCR counts tracked tumor mutation counts.

Sample: lung tumor tissue, taken at surgery. These receptors all come from a male donor with early-stage non-small cell lung cancer.

The chain recombines TRBV3-1 with TRBJ2-1, with D possibly being TRBD1 or TRBD2 (5 bases each). From germline, CDR1 is LGHDT and CDR2 YNNKEL (reference sequence). This CDR3 comprises 14 residues. V lost 7 bases and J lost 6, with 16 bases in between. CDR3 sequence reads: CASTPSGTINEQFF. The CDR3 DNA reads TGTGCCAGCACTCCGTCCGGGACGATCAATGAGCAGTTCTTC.

The chain couples TRBV2 to TRBJ2-3, with 7 bases that match TRBD2. V lost 9 bases to trimming and J lost 1 base; unmatched junction nucleotides: 7. The length of the CDR3 is 14 residues. Germline CDR1 is SNHLY and CDR2 is FYNNEI. The CDR3, as DNA: TGTGCCAGTCGTAGGGAGGGCGGCACAGATACGCAGTATTTT. This sequence encodes CASRREGGTDTQYF.

This clonotype was counted only a few times. The rearrangement uses TRBV5-6 and TRBJ1-2; D call uncertain. Germline CDR1 reads SGHDT; CDR2 reads YYEEEE. V gave up 0 bases and J gave up 5 bases, with 5 bases separating them. The CDR3 has 12 amino acids. In nucleotides, the CDR3 is TGTGCCAGCAGCTTGGATCGTTATGGCTACACCTTC. Protein product: CASSLDRYGYTF. Drawing the rest from reference TRBV5-6 and TRBJ1-2, the complete variable domain is DAGVTQSPTHLIKTRGQQVTLRCSPKSGHDTVSWYQQALGQGPQFIFQYYEEEERQRGNFPDRFSGHQFPNYSSELNVNALLLGDSALYLCASSLDRYGYTFGSGTRLTVV.

This clonotype was found many times. V and J are TRBV29-1 and TRBJ1-2; D is perhaps TRBD1 (6 bases). Germline V CDR1 and CDR2: SQVTM, ANQGSEA. The V and J ends lost 2 bases and 2 bases respectively, with 12 bases between them. The CDR3 covers 14 residues. The CDR3 sequence: CSVEKGHSNYGYTF. The CDR3 region has the DNA TGCAGCGTTGAAAAGGGACATTCCAACTATGGCTACACCTTC.

Relative to its sample, this clonotype is medium-sized. The chain uses TRBV28 and TRBJ1-1; TRBD1 agrees at 7 bases. This CDR3 contains 14 residues. Losses at the gene ends were 7 bases for V and 5 bases for J; bases not matched to a gene: 10. Germline V gene lookup returns CDR1 MDHEN and CDR2 SYDVKM. Here the CDR3 reads CASTLEGARTEAFF. The CDR3 DNA sequence: TGTGCCAGCACTTTGGAGGGGGCGCGTACTGAAGCTTTCTTT.

This clonotype was seen many times. The chain combines TRBV2 with TRBJ2-1; the match to TRBD1 covers 9 bases. The CDR3 spans 15 residues. After removal of 7 bases from V and 4 bases from J, the junction contained 8 bases not matched to a gene. Germline values: CDR1 SNHLY, CDR2 FYNNEI. CDR3 in amino acids: CASKRQGVRYNEQFF. CDR3 DNA: TGTGCCAGCAAAAGACAGGGGGTAAGGTACAATGAGCAGTTCTTC.

This clonotype was recorded a few times. The gene calls are TRBV10-3 and TRBJ2-4; D not resolved. This CDR3 comprises 17 residues. The V gene's germline CDR1 is ENHRY and CDR2 SYGVKD. V was cut by 0 bases and J by 1 base, with 13 bases left in between. The CDR3 loop is CAISESGRTNAKNIQYF. The CDR3 nucleotides are TGTGCCATCAGTGAGTCGGGTAGAACGAACGCCAAAAACATTCAGTACTTC.

This clonotype came up many times. The V call is TRBV29-1, the J call TRBJ2-2; no reliable D call. The V gene lost 7 bases and the J gene lost 2 bases, with 20 bases spanning the gap. The CDR3 length is 16 residues. Germline V CDR1 and CDR2: SQVTM, ANQGSEA. The CDR3: CSAMAVDTLNTGELFF. The CDR3 DNA reads TGCAGCGCCATGGCGGTTGATACCCTAAACACCGGGGAGCTGTTTTTT.

The chain couples TRBV7-8 to TRBJ1-5, with TRBD1 as a possible D gene (6 bases). CDR1 and CDR2 (germline): SGHVS, FQNEAQ. V lost 7 bases and J lost 0, with 19 bases in between. The CDR3 runs 17 residues. CDR3 amino acids: CASKATGFTGSNQPQHF. The CDR3 bases are TGTGCCAGCAAAGCGACAGGATTCACTGGTAGCAATCAGCCCCAGCATTTT.

In the case of this clonotype: A single base separates this from a much larger clone, so it may be a read error. This is likely a read error, given that the CDR3 carries no conserved phenylalanine or tryptophan at its end. The chain employs TRBV2 and TRBJ2-5; 7 nucleotides line up with TRBD2. In germline, CDR1 is SNHLY, CDR2 FYNNEI. This CDR3 has 17 residues. The trim removed 6 bases at V and 5 bases at J, leaving 18 bases unmatched. CDR3 sequence reads: CASRDATGGSARETQYS. Here the CDR3 DNA reads TGTGCCAGCAGGGACGCGACGGGAGGCTCCGCTCGGGAGACCCAGTACTCC.

This clonotype was recorded at least ten times. The rearrangement uses TRBV7-9 and TRBJ1-1, with 7 bases that match TRBD1. The junction had 3 bases not matched to a gene; V was cut back by 4 bases and J by 4 bases. In germline, CDR1 is SEHNR, CDR2 FQNEAQ (reference sequence). CDR3 size: 13 residues. The CDR3 loop is CASSYSGGTEAFF. CDR3 sequence (DNA): TGTGCCAGCAGCTACTCAGGGGGCACTGAAGCTTTCTTT.

In its sample, this clonotype was seen many times. The chain employs TRBV30 and TRBJ2-3; no clear D gene. The CDR3 runs to 13 residues. CDR1 and CDR2 from the germline V gene are GTSNPN and SVGIG (reference sequence). V lost 0 bases to trimming and J lost 0 bases, with 4 bases between them. The CDR3 sequence is CAWSVGSTDTQYF. DNA for the CDR3: TGTGCCTGGAGTGTAGGGAGCACAGATACGCAGTATTTT.

The chain uses TRBV7-8 and TRBJ2-1; 13 positions match TRBD2. This CDR3 has 15 amino acids. With 5 bases clipped from V and 6 bases from J, the junction kept 4 bases outside the gene matches. Germline V CDR1 and CDR2: SGHVS, FQNEAQ. CDR3 coding DNA: TGTGCCAGCAGCCTCCGGACTAGCGGGAGCAATGAGCAGTTCTTC. Its translation is CASSLRTSGSNEQFF.

In its sample, this clonotype was seen many times. The V and J genes are TRBV18 and TRBJ2-7; 7 nucleotides agree with TRBD1. Germline assignment: CDR1 KGHSH and CDR2 LQKENI. V lost 3 bases to trimming and J lost 3 bases; unmatched junction nucleotides: 5. The length of the CDR3 is 14 residues. The CDR3 region is CASSPVQGNYEQYF. CDR3 in DNA: TGTGCCAGCTCACCCGTACAGGGGAACTACGAGCAGTACTTC.

This clonotype appeared many times. The gene calls are TRBV5-1 and TRBJ1-1, with D possibly TRBD1 on 6 matching bases. V dropped 0 bases and J dropped 1 base, with 10 bases sitting between them. Looked up from germline, CDR1 is SGHRS and CDR2 is YFSETQ. The CDR3 has 15 amino acids. The CDR3 is CASSLAGTTNTEAFF. In DNA form, the CDR3 reads TGCGCCAGCAGCTTGGCCGGGACAACGAACACTGAAGCTTTCTTT.

This clonotype was seen ten or more times. The rearrangement links TRBV10-3 to TRBJ2-5; the D is unclear. The CDR3 extends over 12 amino acids. Trimming removed 5 bases at V and 2 bases at J, with 6 bases between. Germline-derived CDR1 and CDR2 are ENHRY and SYGVKD. The CDR3 DNA reads as TGTGCCATCAGTCTGGGGCAAGAGACCCAGTACTTC. Amino acid sequence: CAISLGQETQYF.

This clonotype was detected a few times. The chain combines TRBV9 with TRBJ2-5; no clear D. The CDR3 has 14 amino acids. V lost 0 bases and J 7 bases, leaving 13 bases between the germline ends. The germline gives CDR1 SGDLS, CDR2 YYNGEE. The CDR3 here is CASSVEQRVGTQYF. CDR3 nucleotides: TGTGCCAGCAGCGTAGAGCAGCGTGTGGGGACCCAGTACTTC.

This clonotype came up many times. V is TRBV28 and J is TRBJ1-5; a weak D match, TRBD1 (6 bases). The germline V gene has CDR1 MDHEN and CDR2 SYDVKM. The CDR3 contains 15 residues. The V end was cut by 5 bases, the J end by 7 bases, with 18 bases between. CDR3 nucleotides: TGTGCCAGCAGTCCCCTCGCTGGGGGCGGCCAGCCCCAGCATTTT. This encodes CASSPLAGGGQPQHF.

This clonotype was detected many times. The chain is built from TRBV6-1 and TRBJ2-1, with D possibly being TRBD1 (5 bases). V shed 1 base and J shed 4 bases, with 8 bases lying between them. CDR1 and CDR2 (germline): MNHNS, SASEGT. The CDR3 covers 14 residues. The CDR3, as DNA: TGTGCCAGCAGTGAAGTGGCAGGGTACAATGAGCAGTTCTTC. As protein: CASSEVAGYNEQFF.

This clonotype was seen ten or more times. The rearrangement links TRBV5-1 to TRBJ2-3; 8 nucleotides line up with TRBD1. The germline V gene encodes CDR1 SGHRS and CDR2 YFSETQ. CDR3 length: 15 amino acids. Unmatched junction bases numbered 6, after V lost 3 bases and J lost 3 bases. This CDR3 reads CASSSPGQVTDTQYF. CDR3 nucleotide sequence: TGCGCCAGCAGCTCGCCGGGACAGGTGACAGATACGCAGTATTTT.

The V gene is TRBV15, the J gene TRBJ2-5, with 9 nucleotides matching TRBD1. The germline V gene has CDR1 LNHNV and CDR2 YYDKDF (reference sequence). There are 16 residues in the CDR3. J lost 2 bases, V lost 3 bases, and 7 bases had no gene match. In DNA, the CDR3 is TGTGCCACCAGCAGCGCCGGACAGGGGAGACAAGAGACCCAGTACTTC. This sequence encodes CATSSAGQGRQETQYF.

V gene TRBV6-1 combines with J gene TRBJ2-7; D gene uncertain. Per the germline V gene, CDR1 is MNHNS and CDR2 is SASEGT. Trimming stripped 1 base from V and 6 bases from J, with 16 bases between. CDR3 length: 15 residues. The CDR3 reads CASSEVVARSGEQYF. In nucleotides, the CDR3 is TGTGCCAGCAGTGAAGTGGTCGCCAGATCGGGCGAGCAGTACTTC.